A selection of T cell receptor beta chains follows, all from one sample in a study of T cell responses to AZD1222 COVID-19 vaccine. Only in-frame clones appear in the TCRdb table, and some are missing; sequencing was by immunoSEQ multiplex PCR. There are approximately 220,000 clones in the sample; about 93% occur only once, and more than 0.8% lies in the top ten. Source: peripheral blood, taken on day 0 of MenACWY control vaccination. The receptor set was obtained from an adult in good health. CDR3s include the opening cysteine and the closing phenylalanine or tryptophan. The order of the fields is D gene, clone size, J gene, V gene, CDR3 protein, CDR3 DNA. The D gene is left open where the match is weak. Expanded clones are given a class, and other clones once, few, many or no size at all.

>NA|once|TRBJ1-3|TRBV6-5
CASSSSGTSGNTIYF
TGTGCCAGCAGTTCCTCCGGGACCTCTGGAAACACCATATATTTT
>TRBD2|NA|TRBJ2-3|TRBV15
CATSTPGTSGAAGDTQYF
TGTGCCACCAGTACCCCCGGGACTAGCGGGGCGGCGGGAGATACGCAGTATTTT
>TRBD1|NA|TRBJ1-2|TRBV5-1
CASSLGAGGNYGYTF
TGCGCCAGCAGCTTGGGAGCAGGGGGCAACTATGGCTACACCTTC
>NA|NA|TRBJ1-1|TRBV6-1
CASSPPPRIWTEAFF
TGTGCCAGCAGTCCCCCACCCAGGATTTGGACTGAAGCTTTCTTT
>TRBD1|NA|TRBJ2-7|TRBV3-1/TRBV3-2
CASSQQGAGEQYF
TGTGCCAGCAGCCAACAGGGGGCGGGCGAGCAGTACTTC
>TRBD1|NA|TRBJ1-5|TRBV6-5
CASGSGTGNQPQHF
TGTGCCAGCGGGTCCGGGACAGGGAATCAGCCCCAGCATTTT
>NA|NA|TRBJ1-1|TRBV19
CASSIRGANTEAFF
TGTGCCAGTAGTATTAGGGGGGCGAACACTGAAGCTTTCTTT
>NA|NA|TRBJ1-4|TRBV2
CASSRTTQNEKLFF
TGTGCCAGCAGTCGGACGACGCAGAATGAAAAACTGTTTTTT
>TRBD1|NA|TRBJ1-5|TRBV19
CASSSAQGGNQPQHF
TGTGCCAGTAGTAGTGCCCAGGGGGGCAATCAGCCCCAGCATTTT
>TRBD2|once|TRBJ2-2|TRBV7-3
CASGEYTGELFF
TGCGCTAGCGGGGAGTACACCGGGGAGCTGTTTTTT
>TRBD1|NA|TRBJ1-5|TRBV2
CASSPTGGRQPQHF
TGTGCCAGCAGTCCCACAGGGGGACGTCAGCCCCAGCATTTT
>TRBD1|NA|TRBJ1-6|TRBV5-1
CASSLAGQGFNSPLHF
TGCGCCAGCAGCCTCGCGGGACAGGGGTTTAATTCACCCCTCCACTTT
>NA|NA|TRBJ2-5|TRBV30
CAWSSSLGTQYF
TGTGCCTGGAGCTCGAGTCTCGGGACCCAGTACTTC
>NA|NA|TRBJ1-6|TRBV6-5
CASFLGVENSPLHF
TGTGCCAGCTTCTTGGGTGTAGAGAATTCACCCCTCCACTTT
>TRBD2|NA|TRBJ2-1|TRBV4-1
CASSQDRGGMLDEQFF
TGCGCCAGCAGCCAAGATCGGGGGGGCATGCTTGATGAGCAGTTCTTC
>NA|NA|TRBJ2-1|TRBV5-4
CASSLRAGKNEQFF
TGTGCCAGCAGCTTGAGGGCGGGGAAGAATGAGCAGTTCTTC
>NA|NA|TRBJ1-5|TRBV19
CASSINLGTGPQPQHF
TGTGCCAGTAGTATAAATCTTGGAACAGGACCACAGCCCCAGCATTTT
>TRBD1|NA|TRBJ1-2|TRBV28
CASSVGQNYGYTF
TGTGCCAGCAGTGTGGGACAGAACTATGGCTACACCTTC
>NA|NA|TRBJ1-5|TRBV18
CASSPFRTAYNQPQHF
TGTGCCAGCTCACCATTCCGGACAGCGTACAATCAGCCCCAGCATTTT